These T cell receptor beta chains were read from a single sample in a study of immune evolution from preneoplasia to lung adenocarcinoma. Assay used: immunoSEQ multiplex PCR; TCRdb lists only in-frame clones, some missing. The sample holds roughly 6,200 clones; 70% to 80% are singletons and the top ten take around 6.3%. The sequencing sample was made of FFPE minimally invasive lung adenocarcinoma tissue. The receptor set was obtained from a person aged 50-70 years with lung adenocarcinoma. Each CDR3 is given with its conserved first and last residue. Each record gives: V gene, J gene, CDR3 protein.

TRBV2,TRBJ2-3,CASVTVATDTQYF
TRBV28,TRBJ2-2,CASSKGHNGELFF
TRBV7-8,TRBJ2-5,CASSPEGQGLETQYF
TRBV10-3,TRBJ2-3,CAISKASDTQYF
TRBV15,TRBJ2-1,CATSRGGLAAYNEQFF
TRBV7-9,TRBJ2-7,CASSSADRFNYEQYF
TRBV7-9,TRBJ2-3,CASSRHEADTQYF
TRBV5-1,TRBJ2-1,CASSERTGTRNEQFF
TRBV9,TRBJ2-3,CASTPGTGLTDTQYF
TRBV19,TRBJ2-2,CASTTGAAAGELFF
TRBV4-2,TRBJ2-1,CASSQDPGAEQFF
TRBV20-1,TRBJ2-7,CSASYETSGYF
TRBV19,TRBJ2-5,CASSGQFQETQYF
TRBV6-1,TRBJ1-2,CASSEDRLANYGYTF
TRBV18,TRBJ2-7,CASSPMILVEQYF
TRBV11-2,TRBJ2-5,CASSRDSQETQYF
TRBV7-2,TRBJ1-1,CASSLKNTEAFF
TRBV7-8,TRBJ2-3,CASSTLGRGIDTQYF
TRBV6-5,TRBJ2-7,CASSQAGPLWNEQYF
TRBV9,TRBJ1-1,CASSPRQGPNTEAFF
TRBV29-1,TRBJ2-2,CSVVRQGDYGELFF
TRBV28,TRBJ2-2,CASRAAVPTGELFF
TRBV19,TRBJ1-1,CASTLRSENTEAFF
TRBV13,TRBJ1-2,CASSLRGGGRDGYTF
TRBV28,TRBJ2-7,CASSIEINRDEQYF
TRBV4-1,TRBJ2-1,CASSQTSGGVYNEQFF
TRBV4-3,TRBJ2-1,CASSRLLAGGPNEQFF
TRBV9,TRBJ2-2,CASSADTAPGELFF
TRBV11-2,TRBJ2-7,CASSLTRASGGAAQYF
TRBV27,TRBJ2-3,CASSFSGLSTDTQYF
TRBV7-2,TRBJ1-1,CASSLVPSSAFF
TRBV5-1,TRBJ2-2,CASSSVKTGGNTGELFF